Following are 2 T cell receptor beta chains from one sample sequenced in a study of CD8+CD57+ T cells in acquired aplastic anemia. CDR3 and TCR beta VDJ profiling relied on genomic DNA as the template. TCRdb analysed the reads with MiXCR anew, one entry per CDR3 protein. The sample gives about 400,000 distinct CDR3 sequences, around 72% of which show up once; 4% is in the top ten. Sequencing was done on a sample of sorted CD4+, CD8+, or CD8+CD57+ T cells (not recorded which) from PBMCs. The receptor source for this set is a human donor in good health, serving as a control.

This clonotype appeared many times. CDR3 DNA: TGTGCCAGCAGCCGGGACAGGGGATCTTATCCTTCGAGTACTGAAGCTTTCTTT. The encoded protein is CASSRDRGSYPSSTEAFF. The chain links TRBV12-3 or TRBV12-4 to TRBJ1-1; TRBD1 agrees at 10 bases. J lost 5 bases, V lost 6 bases, and 18 bases had no gene match. The CDR3 consists of 18 residues.

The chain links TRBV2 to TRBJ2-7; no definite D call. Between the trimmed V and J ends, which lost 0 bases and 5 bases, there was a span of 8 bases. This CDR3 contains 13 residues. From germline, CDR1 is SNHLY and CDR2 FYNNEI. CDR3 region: CASSEAGWHEQYF. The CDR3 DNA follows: TGTGCCAGCAGTGAAGCGGGCTGGCACGAGCAGTACTTC.